The next 18 T cell receptor beta chains were all read from a single sample in a study of CD8 T cells in ankylosing spondylitis. Study-level results: Typical of ankylosing spondylitis blood, it appeared, was a TCR beta motif of eight highly homologous variants.

Their specific antigens are unknown. One entry per CDR3 protein results from TCRdb running MiXCR on the 5' RACE reads. Of fewer than 550,000 distinct CDR3 sequences listed, 5.3% are singletons. What was sequenced was blood, either unsorted or a sorted T cell fraction (not recorded which). Receptors originate from a male donor with ankylosing spondylitis.

This clonotype was seen ten or more times. The V call is TRBV7-2, the J call TRBJ1-2; unclear D gene. The length of the CDR3 is 14 residues. The germline V and J ends were trimmed by 5 bases and 7 bases, with 17 bases remaining between them. CDR1 is SGHTA, CDR2 FQGNSA, per germline. CDR3 nucleotides: TGTGCCAGCAGCCCGAGTTCGGACGGGGTTGGCTACACCTTC. Translated, it gives CASSPSSDGVGYTF. Combining the CDR3 with reference TRBV7-2 and TRBJ1-2 gives the whole variable domain GAGVSQSPSNKVTEKGKDVELRCDPISGHTALYWYRQSLGQGLEFLIYFQGNSAPDKSGLPSDRFSAERTGGSVSTLTIQRTQQEDSAVYLCASSPSSDGVGYTFGSGTRLTVV.

This clonotype has a count of ten or more. The chain is built from TRBV4-2 and TRBJ2-3, with D tentatively TRBD2 (6 bases). The CDR3 length is 17 residues. V shed 2 bases and J shed 0 bases, with 15 bases lying between them. Germline values: CDR1 LGHNA, CDR2 YNFKEQ. The DNA of the CDR3 is TGTGCCAGCAGCCAACTAAACGGGGGAGTGAGCACAGATACGCAGTATTTT. Residues: CASSQLNGGVSTDTQYF.

This clonotype was detected many times. V gene TRBV7-2 combines with J gene TRBJ2-1, with no clear D. Trimming removed 5 bases at V and 3 bases at J, with 5 bases between. The length of the CDR3 is 12 residues. Germline V gene data show CDR1 as SGHTA and CDR2 as FQGNSA. This CDR3 reads CASSMDYNEQFF. The CDR3 DNA follows: TGTGCCAGCAGCATGGACTACAATGAGCAGTTCTTC.

There are many counts of this clonotype. The chain combines TRBV20-1 with TRBJ2-1, with 8 positions matching TRBD2. This CDR3 comprises 15 residues. The J segment lost 9 bases and the V segment lost 3 bases, leaving 13 bases of the junction unmatched. Germline CDR1 is DFQATT and CDR2 is SNEGSKA (reference sequence). The CDR3 DNA follows: TGCAGTGCTAGGGACGGGAGGGCCACGTGGGGTGAGCAGTTCTTC. It codes for CSARDGRATWGEQFF.

Many counts were recorded for this clonotype. The V and J genes are TRBV20-1 and TRBJ1-5, with D possibly matching TRBD1 (5 bases). CDR1 and CDR2 from the germline V gene are DFQATT and SNEGSKA (reference sequence). The V and J ends lost 6 bases and 2 bases respectively, with 17 bases between them. CDR3 length: 15 amino acids. The DNA for the CDR3 is TGCAGTGCCGGGGGGGGGTCTAGGGGCAATCAGCCCCAGCATTTT. Its translation: CSAGGGSRGNQPQHF.

There are many counts of this clonotype. V gene TRBV24-1 combines with J gene TRBJ2-1; TRBD2 matches 7 bases. The length of the CDR3 is 16 residues. The V segment lost 4 bases and the J segment 0 bases; nucleotides outside the gene matches: 5. The V gene's germline CDR1 is KGHDR and CDR2 SFDVKD. CDR3 nucleotide sequence: TGTGCCACCAGTGAAGAGCGGGGATTCTCCTACAATGAGCAGTTCTTC. Its translation: CATSEERGFSYNEQFF.

This clonotype was counted at least ten times. CDR3 coding DNA: TGTGCCAGCAGCGAAAGGGGGCGGAGAACCGGGGAGCTGTTTTTT. Encoded protein: CASSERGRRTGELFF. V usage is TRBV7-9 and J usage is TRBJ2-2, with 7 nucleotides matching TRBD1. Germline V CDR1 and CDR2: SEHNR, FQNEAQ (reference sequence). V gave up 5 bases and J gave up 5 bases; unmatched junction bases: 8. The CDR3 consists of 15 residues.

In its sample, this clonotype was seen many times. This rearrangement joins TRBV29-1 to TRBJ2-5, with D perhaps TRBD2 (6 bases). The CDR3 has 13 residues. Per the germline V gene, CDR1 is SQVTM and CDR2 is ANQGSEA. V gave up 4 bases and J gave up 5 bases, with 14 bases separating them. The CDR3 DNA sequence: TGCAGCGTTGCCCTTATAGGGAGGGAGACCCAGTACTTC. As protein: CSVALIGRETQYF.

This clonotype was observed at least ten times. The rearrangement links TRBV4-2 to TRBJ1-2; D not certain. This CDR3 is built from 15 residues. Germline CDR1 LGHNA, CDR2 YNFKEQ. Between the trimmed V and J ends, which lost 0 bases and 3 bases, there was a span of 11 bases. The CDR3 reads CASSQDRAAYYGYTF. CDR3 DNA sequence: TGTGCCAGCAGCCAAGATCGGGCAGCCTACTATGGCTACACCTTC.

This clonotype was found many times. The chain employs TRBV7-2 and TRBJ1-1; D not certain. V was shortened by 2 bases and J by 3 bases, with 13 bases between the two germline ends. The germline V gene has CDR1 SGHTA and CDR2 FQGNSA. CDR3 length: 15 residues. In DNA, the CDR3 is TGTGCCAGCAGCTTAATTTTTGGGAGGGACACTGAAGCTTTCTTT. It encodes CASSLIFGRDTEAFF.

Ten or more counts support this clonotype. This chain connects TRBV7-8 to TRBJ2-5, with D possibly TRBD1 on 5 matching bases. V was trimmed by 5 bases and J by 9 bases, leaving 10 bases between them. The CDR3 consists of 11 residues. CDR1 and CDR2 from the germline V gene are SGHVS and FQNEAQ. DNA for the CDR3: TGTGCCAGCAGCCGGCAGGGTTCCCAGTACTTC. Residues: CASSRQGSQYF.

This clonotype was detected a few times. The rearrangement links TRBV9 to TRBJ2-5; D gene unclear. The CDR3 is 14 residues long. Germline V gene sequence: CDR1 SGDLS, CDR2 YYNGEE. Trimming removed 3 bases at V and 2 bases at J, with 11 bases between. The CDR3, as DNA: TGTGCCAGCAGCGCCGGATCGAGTCAAGAGACCCAGTACTTC. This encodes CASSAGSSQETQYF.

This clonotype was seen at least ten times. The chain couples TRBV20-1 to TRBJ2-1, with 8 bases that match TRBD2. This CDR3 spans 14 amino acids. Trimming removed 2 bases from V and 5 bases from J; junction bases left unmatched: 5. Germline V CDR1 and CDR2: DFQATT, SNEGSKA (reference sequence). CDR3 in DNA: TGCAGTGCTAGATCGGGGACTAGGAACAATGAGCAGTTCTTC. It encodes CSARSGTRNNEQFF.

There are many counts of this clonotype. The chain couples TRBV5-1 to TRBJ2-5; 10 nucleotides line up with TRBD1. Looked up from germline, CDR1 is SGHRS and CDR2 is YFSETQ. With V trimmed by 7 bases and J by 3 bases, 6 bases remained unmatched. The CDR3 extends over 14 amino acids. DNA for the CDR3: TGCGCCAGCGGAACCGGGACAGGGGAAGAGACCCAGTACTTC. Protein product: CASGTGTGEETQYF. Full variable domain (remainder filled in from reference TRBV5-1 and TRBJ2-5): KAGVTQTPRYLIKTRGQQVTLSCSPISGHRSVSWYQQTPGQGLQFLFEYFSETQRNKGNFPGRFSGRQFSNSRSEMNVSTLELGDSALYLCASGTGTGEETQYFGPGTRLLVL.

This clonotype appeared many times. The chain has TRBV5-6 and TRBJ1-2; TRBD1 is a possible D gene (5 bases). Trimming cost V 4 bases and J 4 bases, with 17 bases left between them. This CDR3 spans 15 amino acids. The V gene's germline CDR1 is SGHDT and CDR2 YYEEEE. CDR3 amino acids: CASSRVGEGPYGYTF. Here the CDR3 DNA reads TGTGCCAGCAGCCGGGTCGGTGAGGGGCCCTATGGCTACACCTTC. Looking up the rest from reference TRBV5-6 and TRBJ1-2 gives the full variable domain: DAGVTQSPTHLIKTRGQQVTLRCSPKSGHDTVSWYQQALGQGPQFIFQYYEEEERQRGNFPDRFSGHQFPNYSSELNVNALLLGDSALYLCASSRVGEGPYGYTFGSGTRLTVV.

As regards this clonotype: It may be a read error: a sequence one base away is much more abundant. The chain couples TRBV20-1 to TRBJ1-2, with no clear D. The CDR3 extends over 13 amino acids. The germline V gene has CDR1 DFQATT and CDR2 SNEGSKA (reference sequence). The CDR3: CSARVGPNSGYTF. The DNA of the CDR3 is TGCAGTGCTAGAGTCGGACCTAACTCTGGCTACACCTTC.

This clonotype has at least ten counts. The V gene is TRBV21-1, the J gene TRBJ1-1; no check of the table's D call, TRBD1, against the DNA was made. TRBV21-1 is described as a pseudogene. The CDR3 runs to 14 residues. CDR3: CASSVQGGITEAFF. In DNA form, the CDR3 reads TGTGCCAGCAGCGTGCAGGGCGGAATCACTGAAGCTTTCTTT.

In this sample, this clonotype turned up many times. V gene TRBV5-5 combines with J gene TRBJ2-1; TRBD2 matches at 11 bases. Looked up from germline, CDR1 is SGHKS and CDR2 is YYEKEE (reference sequence). V shed 2 bases and J 7 bases; nucleotides not matched to a gene: 5. The CDR3 sequence is 15 residues long. The CDR3 nucleotides are TGTGCCAGCAGCTTACTAGCGGGAGTGAGGAATGAGCAGTTCTTC. As protein: CASSLLAGVRNEQFF.